This T cell receptor beta chain was recorded in a study of cytomegalovirus exposure and HLA in healthy donors. The CDR3 sequence is 16 residues long. V shed 1 base, J shed 0 bases, and the junction held 4 bases outside the gene matches. Germline V lookup: CDR1 LNHNV, CDR2 YYDKDF (reference sequence). The PCR was carried out with 60 Vbeta primers and 13 Jbeta primers. Assay used: immunoSEQ multiplex PCR; TCRdb lists only in-frame clones, some missing. Altogether about 78,000 clones are present, 80% being singletons, with the ten largest covering approximately 23%. The clonotype originates from a woman between 45 and 60 years old in good health and CMV-seropositive. The rearrangement uses TRBV15 and TRBJ2-3, with TRBD2 matching over 7 bases. Input material: PBMCs. CDR3 bases: TGTGCCACCAGCAGAGGGGAGGGGTCTAGCACAGATACGCAGTATTTT. Its translation: CATSRGEGSSTDTQYF.